This T cell receptor (beta chain) was recorded in a study of cytomegalovirus exposure and HLA in healthy donors (dated 2017 in TCRdb). About the study as a whole: The approximately 710 repertoires of the first cohort and the 95 to 150 validation repertoires were produced on the same platform, according to a later analysis. The study was designed to test whether signatures of past pathogen exposure could be identified by cataloging public T cell receptors. In addition to the first cohort of 650 to 750 subjects, a separate validation cohort of 100 to 150 different subjects was used. The study combined high-throughput TCR immunosequencing, statistical association of individual TCRs with disease status, and machine learning to predict cytomegalovirus infection status. Points the paper makes about the study in general: The authors suggested that the approach could potentially be extended to other disease states and immunological phenotypes. Most TCR sequences were seen in very few donors, while some public TCRs were found in many individuals. The classifier was reported to diagnose cytomegalovirus status with high specificity and sensitivity in both the original cohort and the validation cohort. In vitro tests confirmed that a few of the cytomegalovirus-associated TCR beta chains recognize cytomegalovirus antigens. A later analysis had no HLA typing for the validation cohort, so co-occurrence there was scored across all 110 or so repertoires. Subsequent analysis determined that TCRs grouped into clusters in the first cohort also showed a tendency toward co-occurrence across the 130 or so validation repertoires, and approximately 93% of cluster scores exceeded 0. The study listed 150 to 200 TCR beta chains as associated with cytomegalovirus.

Separate from the roughly 650-subject first cohort, the validation cohort of around 130 subjects was the group to which the donors belonged. With regard to this clone: Its binding antigen is unknown. One base away there is no much larger clone; base qualities are not given.

The method behind the library was the immunoSEQ multiplex PCR assay. As for how the authors treated the data: A statistical classification framework was developed to diagnose cytomegalovirus status using the catalog of TCR beta chain sequences. The immuneACCESS repertoire file appears here via TCRdb, limited to in-frame rearrangements. These files lack a portion of the clones; in checked studies, under half of the deficit traces to unresolved V genes, and the cause of the others is not known. That table gives V, J and clone size, and the DNA gave D and trimming. Counted in this sample were 250,000 to 400,000 clones; approximately 91% of them appeared once. Together, the top ten hold around 0.96% of the sample. Sequencing was performed on PBMCs. This TCR derives from a man aged 25 to 40 in good health and CMV-seronegative.

The CDR3 protein: CASSPTGGSYNEQFF. The nucleotide sequence is TGTGCCAGCAGCCCCACAGGGGGCAGCTACAATGAGCAGTTCTTC. The rearrangement joined TRBV7-8 to TRBJ2-1; a stretch of 9 junction bases matches TRBD1. The germline V gene sets CDR1 to SGHVS and CDR2 to FQNEAQ. Trimming leaves V shorter by 5 bases and J shorter by 3 bases, with the junction holding 5 bases beyond the gene matches. The CDR3 numbers 15 residues from cysteine through phenylalanine. The sequence is cut down to CDR3 DNA, 45 bases in frame from base 1.